What follows are 6 T cell receptor beta chains derived from one specimen sequenced in a study of identical twins. TCRdb processed the 5' RACE reads anew with MiXCR; each CDR3 protein has one entry. The sample holds under 800,000 distinct CDR3 sequences, 21% seen once. These sequences were also reported in another study, on T cells expressing NK-cell markers.

Sequenced sample: PBMCs. These receptors were obtained from a young woman in good health.

CDR3 sequence reads: CASNGGGTNEKLFF. The CDR3 DNA reads as TGTGCCAGCAACGGGGGCGGGACTAATGAAAAACTGTTTTTT. The V and J genes are TRBV2 and TRBJ1-4; D possibly corresponds to TRBD1 (6 bases). The CDR3 length is 14 residues. Trimming pared 7 bases from V and 2 bases from J, leaving 11 bases between. CDR1 SNHLY and CDR2 FYNNEI come from the germline V gene.

This sequence joins TRBV10-3 and TRBJ2-7; no definite D call. Germline V gives CDR1 ENHRY, CDR2 SYGVKD. The CDR3 runs to 13 residues. Between the trimmed V and J ends, which lost 4 bases and 2 bases, there was a span of 9 bases. CDR3 bases: TGTGCCATCAGTGTTGACAAGACCTACGAGCAGTACTTC. This encodes CAISVDKTYEQYF.

This clonotype was seen repeatedly, ten times or more. CDR3 loop: CSASDQYNEQFF. CDR3 in DNA: TGCAGTGCTAGCGACCAATACAATGAGCAGTTCTTC. This sequence joins TRBV20-1 and TRBJ2-1; D gene uncertain. The CDR3 length is 12 residues. Per the germline V gene, CDR1 is DFQATT and CDR2 is SNEGSKA (reference sequence). The V end was cut by 3 bases, the J end by 4 bases, with 7 bases between.

CDR3 region: CASSRYTDTQYF. DNA for the CDR3: TGTGCCAGCAGTAGATACACAGATACGCAGTATTTT. The chain recombines TRBV27 with TRBJ2-3; D gene uncertain. CDR1 and CDR2 (germline): MNHEY, SMNVEV (reference sequence). Between the trimmed V and J ends, which lost 5 bases and 2 bases, there was a span of 5 bases. The CDR3 is made up of 12 amino acids.

This chain links TRBV7-3 with TRBJ2-2; 13 positions match TRBD2. This CDR3 spans 14 amino acids. V lost 8 bases and J lost 7; bases outside the gene matches: 4. Per the germline V gene, CDR1 is SGHTA and CDR2 is FQGTGA. CDR3 sequence reads: CASQTSGGIGELFF. The CDR3 nucleotides are TGTGCCAGCCAGACTAGCGGGGGGATCGGGGAGCTGTTTTTT.

The rearrangement joins TRBV9 to TRBJ2-4, with 13 nucleotides matching TRBD2. J gave up 1 base and V 4 bases, and 17 bases lay outside the gene matches. Germline V gene data show CDR1 as SGDLS and CDR2 as YYNGEE. The CDR3 contains 21 residues. In DNA form, the CDR3 reads TGTGCCAGCAGCCCCCAGGAGGGACTAGCGGGATTTAATCCGGCCAAAAACATTCAGTACTTC. This translates into CASSPQEGLAGFNPAKNIQYF.